Listed below are T cell receptor beta chains from one sample, sequenced in a study of cytomegalovirus exposure and HLA in healthy donors. Repertoires were generated with immunoSEQ multiplex PCR, while TCRdb's copy carries only in-frame clones and drops some. The data contain 150,000 to 180,000 clones, 60% to 85% of them singletons. The sample taken for sequencing was PBMCs. The receptors shown here come from a middle-aged woman in good health and CMV-seronegative. The CDR3 runs from the conserved cysteine through the conserved F or W. The order of the fields is J gene, D gene, V gene, clone size, CDR3 DNA, CDR3 protein. D genes are given only for firm matches. Only some rows state a clone size, as once, few, many or a class for expanded clones.

j_gene: TRBJ1-2
d_gene: NA
v_gene: TRBV12-1
abundance: NA
CDR3nt: TGTGCCAGCAGCTTCGATATAAGACAGCATAATGGCTACACCTTC
CDR3aa: CASSFDIRQHNGYTF

j_gene: TRBJ2-1
d_gene: TRBD1
v_gene: TRBV11-3
abundance: once
CDR3nt: TGTGCCAGCAGCTACCCCCAGGGGGATGAGCAGTTCTTC
CDR3aa: CASSYPQGDEQFF

j_gene: TRBJ1-1
d_gene: NA
v_gene: TRBV7-9
abundance: NA
CDR3nt: TGTGCCAGCAGGCAAATTCCCCATTTGGTCGGGGAAGCTTTCTTT
CDR3aa: CASRQIPHLVGEAFF

j_gene: TRBJ1-1
d_gene: NA
v_gene: TRBV2
abundance: NA
CDR3nt: TGTGCCAGCAGTGGGGCGGGGAACACTGAAGCTTTCTTT
CDR3aa: CASSGAGNTEAFF

j_gene: TRBJ2-5
d_gene: NA
v_gene: TRBV2
abundance: NA
CDR3nt: TGTGCCAGCGATGGGGGGGCGCGAATACCTGGAGAGACCCAGTACTTC
CDR3aa: CASDGGARIPGETQYF

j_gene: TRBJ1-5
d_gene: NA
v_gene: TRBV5-6
abundance: once
CDR3nt: TGTGCCAGCAGCTTTGGGGCTCAGCCCCAGCATTTT
CDR3aa: CASSFGAQPQHF

j_gene: TRBJ2-1
d_gene: TRBD2
v_gene: TRBV6-4
abundance: NA
CDR3nt: TGTGCCAGCAGTCGGACTAGCGGAGACAATGAGCAGTTCTTC
CDR3aa: CASSRTSGDNEQFF

j_gene: TRBJ1-2
d_gene: TRBD1
v_gene: TRBV5-1
abundance: NA
CDR3nt: TGCGCCAGCAGCACGACAGGGGAGATTGGCTACACCTTC
CDR3aa: CASSTTGEIGYTF

j_gene: TRBJ2-1
d_gene: TRBD2
v_gene: TRBV5-5
abundance: NA
CDR3nt: TGTGCCAGCAGCGTACGACTAGCGGATTACAATGAGCAGTTCTTC
CDR3aa: CASSVRLADYNEQFF

j_gene: TRBJ1-2
d_gene: TRBD1
v_gene: TRBV5-6
abundance: NA
CDR3nt: TGTGCCAGCACCACGACAGGGCCCAACTATGGCTACACCTTC
CDR3aa: CASTTTGPNYGYTF

j_gene: TRBJ2-1
d_gene: NA
v_gene: TRBV29-1
abundance: NA
CDR3nt: TGCAGCGGCGGCGGGGATAGGGATGAGCAGTTCTTC
CDR3aa: CSGGGDRDEQFF

j_gene: TRBJ1-5
d_gene: TRBD1
v_gene: TRBV28
abundance: NA
CDR3nt: TGTGCCAGCTCCCAGGGGGGTAGCAATCAGCCCCAGCATTTT
CDR3aa: CASSQGGSNQPQHF

j_gene: TRBJ1-1
d_gene: NA
v_gene: TRBV9
abundance: NA
CDR3nt: TGTGCCAGCAGCGTAGCTGTAGCTCGAAACACTGAAGCTTTCTTT
CDR3aa: CASSVAVARNTEAFF

j_gene: TRBJ2-1
d_gene: TRBD2
v_gene: TRBV6-5
abundance: NA
CDR3nt: TGTGCCAGCAGGAAGGGACTAGCAGGCAATGAGCAGTTCTTC
CDR3aa: CASRKGLAGNEQFF

j_gene: TRBJ1-2
d_gene: TRBD1
v_gene: TRBV10-3
abundance: NA
CDR3nt: TGTGCCATCAGTAACGGACAGGTTGATGGCTACACCTTC
CDR3aa: CAISNGQVDGYTF

j_gene: TRBJ2-7
d_gene: NA
v_gene: TRBV7-9
abundance: NA
CDR3nt: TGTGCCAGCGGAGAAGCGAACGAGCAGTACTTC
CDR3aa: CASGEANEQYF

j_gene: TRBJ1-5
d_gene: TRBD1
v_gene: TRBV19
abundance: NA
CDR3nt: TGTGCCATTCAGACAGGGGGCCTTGATCAGCCCCAGCATTTT
CDR3aa: CAIQTGGLDQPQHF

j_gene: TRBJ2-1
d_gene: TRBD2
v_gene: TRBV5-6
abundance: once
CDR3nt: TGTGCCAGCAGCTTGAATGCGGGAGTCTACAATGAGCAGTTCTTC
CDR3aa: CASSLNAGVYNEQFF

j_gene: TRBJ1-2
d_gene: NA
v_gene: TRBV10-3
abundance: NA
CDR3nt: TGTGCCACCAGCCCGGGGAACGGCTACACCTTC
CDR3aa: CATSPGNGYTF

j_gene: TRBJ1-5
d_gene: TRBD1
v_gene: TRBV19
abundance: few
CDR3nt: TGTGCCAGCTTAGACAGGGTACTGGGCAATCAGCCCCAGCATTTT
CDR3aa: CASLDRVLGNQPQHF

j_gene: TRBJ2-7
d_gene: NA
v_gene: TRBV19
abundance: NA
CDR3nt: TGTGCCAGTAGGAGGACTCGATCCTACGAGCAGTACTTT
CDR3aa: CASRRTRSYEQYF

j_gene: TRBJ1-3
d_gene: TRBD1
v_gene: TRBV4-2
abundance: NA
CDR3nt: TGTGCCAGCAGCCAAGTCTCGCTCGACAGGGCGGACACCATATATTTT
CDR3aa: CASSQVSLDRADTIYF

j_gene: TRBJ1-1
d_gene: TRBD1
v_gene: TRBV2
abundance: NA
CDR3nt: TGTGCCAGCAGTCCCGGGACAGCTAACACTGAAGCTTTCTTT
CDR3aa: CASSPGTANTEAFF

j_gene: TRBJ2-6
d_gene: NA
v_gene: TRBV7-9
abundance: few
CDR3nt: TGTGCCAGCAGCTTAGAGGGTTCAGGGGCAAACGTCCTGACTTTC
CDR3aa: CASSLEGSGANVLTF

j_gene: TRBJ1-1
d_gene: NA
v_gene: TRBV5-8
abundance: NA
CDR3nt: TGTGCCAGCAGCCCGGGACTCCGGAACACTGAAGCTTTCTTT
CDR3aa: CASSPGLRNTEAFF

j_gene: TRBJ1-2
d_gene: NA
v_gene: TRBV5-6
abundance: NA
CDR3nt: TGTGCCAGCAGCTCATCTCTCAGGTGGGACTATGGCTACACCTTC
CDR3aa: CASSSSLRWDYGYTF

j_gene: TRBJ2-6
d_gene: NA
v_gene: TRBV19
abundance: NA
CDR3nt: TGTGCCAGTAGTAACACCAGGTCTGGGGCCAACGTCCTGACTTTC
CDR3aa: CASSNTRSGANVLTF

j_gene: TRBJ2-7
d_gene: TRBD2
v_gene: TRBV10-2
abundance: NA
CDR3nt: TGCGCCAGCAGGGTAGCGGGAGGCTACGAGCAGTACTTC
CDR3aa: CASRVAGGYEQYF

j_gene: TRBJ2-7
d_gene: NA
v_gene: TRBV5-1
abundance: NA
CDR3nt: TGCGCCAGCAGCTGGGGCGACGTAAGCTACTACGAGCAGTACTTC
CDR3aa: CASSWGDVSYYEQYF

j_gene: TRBJ2-2
d_gene: TRBD2
v_gene: TRBV6-1
abundance: NA
CDR3nt: TGTGCCAGCAGTTCCCTAGCGGGAGACACCGGGGAGCTGTTTTTT
CDR3aa: CASSSLAGDTGELFF

j_gene: TRBJ2-3
d_gene: TRBD2
v_gene: TRBV7-8
abundance: NA
CDR3nt: TGTGCCAGCAGCCGACTAGCGGGGGACACAGATACGCAGTATTTT
CDR3aa: CASSRLAGDTDTQYF

j_gene: TRBJ2-4
d_gene: NA
v_gene: TRBV30
abundance: NA
CDR3nt: TGTGCCTGGAGTCACGGTTCTGGGGGGCAGTACTTC
CDR3aa: CAWSHGSGGQYF

j_gene: TRBJ2-7
d_gene: NA
v_gene: TRBV9
abundance: NA
CDR3nt: TGTGCCAGCACCCCGGGCGGGGCATCCTACGAGCAGTACTTC
CDR3aa: CASTPGGASYEQYF

j_gene: TRBJ1-1
d_gene: TRBD1
v_gene: TRBV28
abundance: NA
CDR3nt: TGTGCCAGCAGTCTAGGGGGCGAAGGTTACACTGAAGCTTTCTTT
CDR3aa: CASSLGGEGYTEAFF

j_gene: TRBJ2-7
d_gene: NA
v_gene: TRBV5-1
abundance: NA
CDR3nt: TGCGCCAGCAGCTTTTTAGGAGGGAGTGTGTACGAGCAGTACTTC
CDR3aa: CASSFLGGSVYEQYF

j_gene: TRBJ1-2
d_gene: NA
v_gene: TRBV2
abundance: NA
CDR3nt: TGTGCCAGCAGTGGGCAGGGGACGGCCAACTATGGCTACACCTTC
CDR3aa: CASSGQGTANYGYTF

j_gene: TRBJ1-5
d_gene: NA
v_gene: TRBV6-1
abundance: NA
CDR3nt: TGTGCCAGCAGTTTAAGCAATCAGCCCCAGCATTTT
CDR3aa: CASSLSNQPQHF

j_gene: TRBJ2-7
d_gene: NA
v_gene: TRBV5-6
abundance: NA
CDR3nt: TGTGCCAGCAGCTCGACAGATACCTACGAGCAGTACTTC
CDR3aa: CASSSTDTYEQYF

j_gene: TRBJ2-3
d_gene: TRBD1
v_gene: TRBV4-1
abundance: NA
CDR3nt: TGCGCCAGCAGCAAATTCCCGGGACAGGGGAGGGATACGCAGTATTTT
CDR3aa: CASSKFPGQGRDTQYF

j_gene: TRBJ2-3
d_gene: TRBD2
v_gene: TRBV29-1
abundance: NA
CDR3nt: TGCAGCGCCCGGGGGGCTAGCGGGGGGGGTAGCACAGATACGCAGTATTTT
CDR3aa: CSARGASGGGSTDTQYF

j_gene: TRBJ2-7
d_gene: NA
v_gene: TRBV10-3
abundance: NA
CDR3nt: TGTGCCATCAGTGCTCTTTCCTACGAGCAGTACTTC
CDR3aa: CAISALSYEQYF

j_gene: TRBJ2-7
d_gene: TRBD1
v_gene: TRBV2
abundance: NA
CDR3nt: TGTGCCAGCAGCGATACACAGGGGGCAACCTACGAGCAGTACTTC
CDR3aa: CASSDTQGATYEQYF

j_gene: TRBJ1-2
d_gene: TRBD1
v_gene: TRBV6-5
abundance: NA
CDR3nt: TGTGCCAGCAGAGAAGACAGGGGGAATGGCTACACCTTC
CDR3aa: CASREDRGNGYTF

j_gene: TRBJ1-1
d_gene: TRBD1
v_gene: TRBV5-1
abundance: NA
CDR3nt: TGCGCCAGCAGCCTAGGGACAGGGGGAGGGAACACTGAAGCTTTCTTT
CDR3aa: CASSLGTGGGNTEAFF

j_gene: TRBJ2-1
d_gene: NA
v_gene: TRBV5-6
abundance: few
CDR3nt: TGTGCCAGCAGCTTTCCGGAGGGGTCGTCCTACAATGAGCAGTTCTTC
CDR3aa: CASSFPEGSSYNEQFF

j_gene: TRBJ1-2
d_gene: NA
v_gene: TRBV5-8
abundance: NA
CDR3nt: TGTGCCAGCAGCTTGAATAGAGATGGCTACACCTTC
CDR3aa: CASSLNRDGYTF

j_gene: TRBJ2-3
d_gene: TRBD2
v_gene: TRBV9
abundance: NA
CDR3nt: TGTGCCAGCAGCCCGACTAGCGGGACCACAGATACGCAGTATTTT
CDR3aa: CASSPTSGTTDTQYF

j_gene: TRBJ1-2
d_gene: TRBD1
v_gene: TRBV5-1
abundance: NA
CDR3nt: TGCGCCAGCAGCTTGACAGGGGAGGACTATGGCTACACCTTC
CDR3aa: CASSLTGEDYGYTF

j_gene: TRBJ2-7
d_gene: TRBD2
v_gene: TRBV6-1
abundance: once
CDR3nt: TGTGCCAGCAGTGGGGGTAGCGGGGGATACGAGCAGTACTTC
CDR3aa: CASSGGSGGYEQYF

j_gene: TRBJ2-4
d_gene: NA
v_gene: TRBV5-1
abundance: NA
CDR3nt: TGCGCCAGCAGCTTGGATGCGGAGAAAAACATTCAGTACTTC
CDR3aa: CASSLDAEKNIQYF

j_gene: TRBJ1-2
d_gene: NA
v_gene: TRBV6-1
abundance: NA
CDR3nt: TGTGCCAGCAGTGAGACAGTTCCCCTTTTTGGCTACACCTTC
CDR3aa: CASSETVPLFGYTF

j_gene: TRBJ1-5
d_gene: TRBD1
v_gene: TRBV5-4
abundance: NA
CDR3nt: TGTGCCAGCAGCTCAGGACAGGGCAATCAGCCCCAGCATTTT
CDR3aa: CASSSGQGNQPQHF

j_gene: TRBJ2-2
d_gene: NA
v_gene: TRBV28
abundance: NA
CDR3nt: TGTGCCAGCCTTACGGGACAGAACACCGGGGAGCTGTTTTTT
CDR3aa: CASLTGQNTGELFF

j_gene: TRBJ2-7
d_gene: NA
v_gene: TRBV5-6
abundance: NA
CDR3nt: TGTGCCAGCACCTCTGGGAGGTACGAGCAGTACTTC
CDR3aa: CASTSGRYEQYF

j_gene: TRBJ1-3
d_gene: TRBD1
v_gene: TRBV6-1
abundance: NA
CDR3nt: TGTGCCAGCAGCGCGCGGGACAGCGGGGGAAACACCATATATTTT
CDR3aa: CASSARDSGGNTIYF

j_gene: TRBJ2-5
d_gene: NA
v_gene: TRBV25-1
abundance: NA
CDR3nt: TGTGCCAGCAGTAGGTGGCCCGAGACAGACTTGGAGACCCAGTACTTC
CDR3aa: CASSRWPETDLETQYF

j_gene: TRBJ1-1
d_gene: TRBD1
v_gene: TRBV6-5
abundance: NA
CDR3nt: TGTGCCAGCAGAGGACAGGGGGCAGGTACTGAAGCTTTCTTT
CDR3aa: CASRGQGAGTEAFF